The clone carrying this T cell receptor beta chain was observed a few times. The antigen remains unidentified. This sample is drawn from a study of T cells after yellow fever vaccination. Turning to the study itself: Researchers used SMART-Seq v4 Ultra Low Input to prepare fractions that had low cell numbers. Study-wide points: Abundant bulk-population clonotypes could contaminate the FACS-sorted repertoires. A small proportion of clonotypes was detected in both the CD4 and CD8 compartments.

TCR cDNA, made by 5'RACE template switching, carried an added universal primer site and UMIs. MiXCR was run by TCRdb on the 5' RACE reads, yielding one entry per CDR3 protein. The table has almost 600,000 distinct CDR3 sequences, around an eighth seen once. Germline V gives CDR1 SGHVS, CDR2 FQNEAQ. Trimming took 5 bases from V and 7 from J; bases not matched to a gene: 12. The CDR3 totals 16 residues. The sequencing here drew on PBMCs, taken on the day of the yellow fever booster vaccination. The clonotype comes from a man aged 25-45 years who received the YFV17D yellow fever vaccine. This rearrangement joins TRBV7-8 to TRBJ2-3, with 10 bases fitting TRBD1. CDR3 sequence reads: CASSPLGGTGVHTQYF. The CDR3 coding sequence is TGTGCCAGCAGCCCCCTCGGGGGGACAGGGGTACATACGCAGTATTTT.